These 5 T cell receptor beta chains came from one sample sequenced in a study of human T cells and chemical hapten exposure (dated by TCRdb to the early 2020s). The time point label of this sample denotes: pre-sensitization, week 0. The meaning of the sample's treatment or condition label: therapeutic diphenylcyclopropenone sensitization with weekly scalp DPC. Receptor libraries were prepared by RACE. Sequencing was carried out with a NextSeq 500. TCRdb took the public reads, trimmed them with fastp at Q25, ran MiXCR for clone calling and kept in-frame beta chains. Records with the same CDR3 protein are collapsed into one entry carrying the most frequent genes and DNA. The sample table holds tens of thousands of distinct CDR3 sequences, of which around 9.9% were seen once. 4% to 6% of the sample is taken by the ten largest. The sequencing used whole blood, collected in connection with sensitization to the hapten diphenylcyclopropenone (DPC). Source of these receptors: a woman between 45 and 65 years old with alopecia areata. Some clones in this sample may be carry-over from other donors' samples.

The J gene is TRBJ2-7, the V gene TRBV28; 7 positions agree with TRBD2. V was pared by 8 bases and J by 6 bases, with 7 bases of the junction left unmatched. Germline values: CDR1 MDHEN, CDR2 SYDVKM. CDR3 length: 12 amino acids. Here the CDR3 DNA reads TGTGCCAGCCGATCTAGCGGCCGCGAGCAGTACTTC. Its translation is CASRSSGREQYF.

This clonotype has ten or more counts. This chain links TRBV7-9 with TRBJ1-6; 7 bases line up with TRBD1. This CDR3 is 16 amino acids long. After removal of 4 bases from V and 7 bases from J, the junction contained 10 bases not matched to a gene. Per the germline V gene, CDR1 is SEHNR and CDR2 is FQNEAQ (reference sequence). CDR3 nucleotides: TGTGCCAGCAGCTCCCGGGACAGCCGGACAAATTCACCCCTCCACTTT. Protein: CASSSRDSRTNSPLHF. Full variable domain (outside the CDR3, taken from reference TRBV7-9 and TRBJ1-6): DTGVSQNPRHKITKRGQNVTFRCDPISEHNRLYWYRQTLGQGPEFLTYFQNEAQLEKSRLLSDRFSAERPKGSFSTLEIQRTEQGDSAMYLCASSSRDSRTNSPLHFGNGTRLTVT.

The J gene is TRBJ2-2, the V gene TRBV6-5, with D perhaps assigned TRBD1 or TRBD2 (5 bases each). This CDR3 comprises 15 residues. Germline CDR1 and CDR2: MNHEY and SVGAGI. V lost 5 bases and J lost 4, with 14 bases in between. In DNA form, the CDR3 reads TGTGCCAGCAGTGAACCGGGACCTCTCACCGGGGAGCTGTTTTTT. Encoded protein: CASSEPGPLTGELFF.

J is TRBJ2-3 and V is TRBV13; 10 nucleotides match TRBD2. J lost 5 bases, V lost 1 base, and 9 bases had no gene match. This CDR3 comprises 17 residues. Germline V gives CDR1 PRHDT, CDR2 FYEKMQ (reference sequence). The CDR3, as DNA: TGTGCCAGCAGCTTAGCTTCCCCACTAGCGGGGCGAGATACGCAGTATTTT. This codes for CASSLASPLAGRDTQYF.

This clonotype was recorded many times. The chain links TRBV23-1 to TRBJ2-7, with TRBD1 matching over 9 bases. TRBV23-1 is an open reading frame whose function is uncertain. J was trimmed by 1 base and V by 4 bases; bases with no gene match: 17. The CDR3 is 19 amino acids. In DNA form, the CDR3 reads TGCGCCAGCAGTCGATACAGTTGCGGGACAGGGATGGGGTCCTACGAGCAGTACTTC. Translation gives CASSRYSCGTGMGSYEQYF.